What follows is one T cell receptor beta chain and its context. In the authors' workflow: Researchers report that nucleated cell counts were estimated from reference gene primer amplification. Some clones are missing from TCRdb's copy, which holds only in-frame ones; the method was immunoSEQ multiplex PCR. V, J and clone size were drawn from that table, and D and trimming were deduced from the DNA. The sample contains roughly 260,000 clones, approximately 86% of which appear only once. The data originate from a study of blood T cell repertoires in COVID-19. Study-wide context: Acute and convalescent COVID-19 specimens originated in the United States, Italy and Spain. T cells, B-cell-depleted T cells, or PBMCs provided the cDNA or gDNA that served as material.

Germline CDR1 MNHEY, CDR2 SVGAGI. Between the trimmed V and J ends, which lost 6 bases and 0 bases, there was a span of 11 bases. There are 14 residues in the CDR3. This rearrangement joins TRBV6-5 to TRBJ1-2; possibly TRBD1 for D (5 bases). The sample consisted of peripheral blood. This clonotype originated in a woman older than 75 with active or convalescent COVID-19. The CDR3 nucleotides read TGTGCCAGCAGACGGGGGAACTCTAACTATGGCTACACCTTC. The encoded protein is CASRRGNSNYGYTF.